This T cell receptor beta chain was found in a study of cytomegalovirus exposure and HLA in healthy donors. Study in general: Ancestry clustering placed about 80% of a few hundred genotyped donors in the Caucasian-associated cluster. Study outcomes and limitations: For cytomegalovirus status, the classifier reportedly gave diagnoses with high specificity and sensitivity. Prediction of most subjects' HLA-A and HLA-B alleles by TCR beta sequences was reportedly accurate. Indistinguishable V segments, including TRBV6-2 and TRBV6-3, were excluded.

The CDR3 totals 16 residues. Germline lookup yields CDR1 MNHNY and CDR2 SVGAGI (reference sequence). Amplification used 60 Vbeta primers and 13 Jbeta primers. The data were produced by immunoSEQ multiplex PCR, yet TCRdb's version contains in-frame clones alone and is incomplete. The sample yields 200,000 to 250,000 clones, roughly four fifths seen once. In the case of this clone: Antigen specificity is unknown.

The receptor comes from a woman aged 40 to 50 in good health and CMV-seronegative. This chain links TRBV6-6 with TRBJ2-5, with 7 bases matching TRBD2. The end of the DNA aligns better with TRBJ2-7, so the J call may be wrong. Specimen: PBMCs. The CDR3 bases are TGTGCCAGCAGTTACTCGGGGCGGGGGACGTCGCGCGAGCAGTACTTC. It specifies CASSYSGRGTSREQYF.